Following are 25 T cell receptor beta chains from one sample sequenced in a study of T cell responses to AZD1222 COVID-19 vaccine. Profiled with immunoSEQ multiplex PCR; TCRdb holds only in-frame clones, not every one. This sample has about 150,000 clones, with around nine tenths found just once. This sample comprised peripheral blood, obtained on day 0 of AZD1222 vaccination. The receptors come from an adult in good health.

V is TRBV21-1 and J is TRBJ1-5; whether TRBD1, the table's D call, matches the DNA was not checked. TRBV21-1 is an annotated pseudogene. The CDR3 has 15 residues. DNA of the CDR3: TGTGCCAGCAGCAGGACAGAAAAGAGCAATCAGCCCCAGCATTTT. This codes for CASSRTEKSNQPQHF.

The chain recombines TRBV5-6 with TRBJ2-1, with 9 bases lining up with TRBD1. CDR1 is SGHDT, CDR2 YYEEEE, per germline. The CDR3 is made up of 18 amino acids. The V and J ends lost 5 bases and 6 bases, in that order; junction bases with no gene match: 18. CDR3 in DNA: TGTGCCAGCAGTTTATTGGGACAGGGTCAATCAGGCCGCAATGAGCAGTTCTTC. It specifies CASSLLGQGQSGRNEQFF.

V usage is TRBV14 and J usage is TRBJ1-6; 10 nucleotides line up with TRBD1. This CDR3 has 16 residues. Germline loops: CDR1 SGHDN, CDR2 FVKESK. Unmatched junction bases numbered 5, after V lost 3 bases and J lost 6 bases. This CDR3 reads CASSQTRDRGNSPLHF. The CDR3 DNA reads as TGTGCCAGCAGCCAGACCCGGGACAGGGGTAATTCACCCCTCCACTTT.

The CDR3 protein is CASSLGWLAENTEAFF. As DNA, the CDR3 is TGTGCCAGCAGCTTAGGTTGGCTCGCAGAGAACACTGAAGCTTTCTTT. The chain combines TRBV11-2 with TRBJ1-1; unclear D gene. The CDR3 length is 16 residues. From germline, CDR1 is SGHAT and CDR2 FQNNGV. Trimming took off 1 base at V and 1 base at J, with 13 bases between the two ends. The whole variable domain, filled in from reference TRBV11-2 and TRBJ1-1, reads EAGVAQSPRYKIIEKRQSVAFWCNPISGHATLYWYQQILGQGPKLLIQFQNNGVVDDSQLPKDRFSAERLKGVDSTLKIQPAKLEDSAVYLCASSLGWLAENTEAFFGQGTRLTVV.

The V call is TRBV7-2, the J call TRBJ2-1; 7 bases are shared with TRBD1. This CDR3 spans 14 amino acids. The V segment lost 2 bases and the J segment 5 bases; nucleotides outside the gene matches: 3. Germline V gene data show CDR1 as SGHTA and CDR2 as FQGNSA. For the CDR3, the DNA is TGTGCCAGCAGCTTACGAGACAGGGACAATGAGCAGTTCTTC. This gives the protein CASSLRDRDNEQFF.

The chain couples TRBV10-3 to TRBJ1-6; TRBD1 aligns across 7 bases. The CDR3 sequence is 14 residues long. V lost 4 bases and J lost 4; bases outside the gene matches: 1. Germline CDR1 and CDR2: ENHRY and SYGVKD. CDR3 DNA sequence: TGTGCCATCAGTGTGGGACAGTATAATTCACCCCTCCACTTT. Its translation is CAISVGQYNSPLHF.

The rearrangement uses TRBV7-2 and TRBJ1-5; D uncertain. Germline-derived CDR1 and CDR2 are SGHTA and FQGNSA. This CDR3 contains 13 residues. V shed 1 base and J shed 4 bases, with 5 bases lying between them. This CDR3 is CASSLEYNQPQHF. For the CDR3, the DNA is TGTGCCAGCAGCTTAGAATATAATCAGCCCCAGCATTTT.

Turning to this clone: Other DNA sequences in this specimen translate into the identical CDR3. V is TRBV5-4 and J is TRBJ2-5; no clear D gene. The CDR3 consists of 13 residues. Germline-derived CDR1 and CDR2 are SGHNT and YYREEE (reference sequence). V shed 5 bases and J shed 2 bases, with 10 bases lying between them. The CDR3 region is CASSLGSQETQYF. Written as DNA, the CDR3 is TGTGCCAGCAGTCTAGGCAGTCAAGAGACCCAGTACTTC.

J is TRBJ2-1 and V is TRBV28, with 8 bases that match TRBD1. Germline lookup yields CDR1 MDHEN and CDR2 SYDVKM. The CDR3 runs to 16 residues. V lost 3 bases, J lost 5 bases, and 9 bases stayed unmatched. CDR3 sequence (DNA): TGTGCCAGCAGTTTCCCGACCAGGGGGCGAGACAATGAGCAGTTCTTC. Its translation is CASSFPTRGRDNEQFF.

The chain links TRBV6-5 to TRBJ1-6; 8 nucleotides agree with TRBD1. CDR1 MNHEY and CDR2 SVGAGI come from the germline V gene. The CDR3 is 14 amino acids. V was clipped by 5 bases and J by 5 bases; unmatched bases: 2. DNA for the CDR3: TGTGCCAGCAGTAGACAGGGGAATAATTCACCCCTCCACTTT. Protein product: CASSRQGNNSPLHF.

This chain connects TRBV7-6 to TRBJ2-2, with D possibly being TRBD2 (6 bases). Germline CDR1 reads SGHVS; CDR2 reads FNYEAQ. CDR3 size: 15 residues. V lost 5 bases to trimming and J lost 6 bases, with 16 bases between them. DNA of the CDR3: TGTGCCAGCAGCCGCCTGGGACTCCGACCCGGGGAGCTGTTTTTT. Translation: CASSRLGLRPGELFF. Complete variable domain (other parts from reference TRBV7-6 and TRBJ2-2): GAGVSQSPRYKVTKRGQDVALRCDPISGHVSLYWYRQALGQGPEFLTYFNYEAQQDKSGLPNDRFSAERPEGSISTLTIQRTEQRDSAMYRCASSRLGLRPGELFFGEGSRLTVL.

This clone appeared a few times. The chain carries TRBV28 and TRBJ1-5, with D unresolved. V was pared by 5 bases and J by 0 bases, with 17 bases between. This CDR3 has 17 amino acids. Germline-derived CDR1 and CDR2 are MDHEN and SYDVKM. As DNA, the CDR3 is TGTGCCAGCAGTCCACCAAACCTCGTACGTAGCAATCAGCCCCAGCATTTT. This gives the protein CASSPPNLVRSNQPQHF.

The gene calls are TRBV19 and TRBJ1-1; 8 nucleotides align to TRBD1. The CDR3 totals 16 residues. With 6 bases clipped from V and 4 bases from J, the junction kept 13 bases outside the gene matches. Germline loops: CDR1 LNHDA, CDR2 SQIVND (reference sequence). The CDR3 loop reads CASRLSSGQAGTEAFF. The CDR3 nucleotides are TGTGCCAGTAGGCTATCTTCGGGACAGGCGGGCACTGAAGCTTTCTTT.

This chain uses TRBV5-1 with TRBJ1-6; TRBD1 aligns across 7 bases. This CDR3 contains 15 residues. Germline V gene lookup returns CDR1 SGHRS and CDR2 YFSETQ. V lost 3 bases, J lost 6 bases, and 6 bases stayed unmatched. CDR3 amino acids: CASSSGTESNSPLHF. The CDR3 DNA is TGCGCCAGCAGCTCGGGGACAGAAAGTAATTCACCCCTCCACTTT.

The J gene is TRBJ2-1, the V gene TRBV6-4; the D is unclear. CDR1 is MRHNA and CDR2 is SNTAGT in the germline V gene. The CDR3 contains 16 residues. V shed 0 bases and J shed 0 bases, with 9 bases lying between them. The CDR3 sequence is CASSDSLRSSYNEQFF. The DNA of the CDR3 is TGTGCCAGCAGTGACTCTCTCAGGAGCTCCTACAATGAGCAGTTCTTC.

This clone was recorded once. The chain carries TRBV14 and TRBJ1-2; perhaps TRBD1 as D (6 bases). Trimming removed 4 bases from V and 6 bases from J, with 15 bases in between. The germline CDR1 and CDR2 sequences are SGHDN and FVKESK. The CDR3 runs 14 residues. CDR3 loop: CASSPTGTPNGYTF. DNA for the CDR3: TGTGCCAGCAGCCCAACCGGGACACCGAATGGCTACACCTTC.

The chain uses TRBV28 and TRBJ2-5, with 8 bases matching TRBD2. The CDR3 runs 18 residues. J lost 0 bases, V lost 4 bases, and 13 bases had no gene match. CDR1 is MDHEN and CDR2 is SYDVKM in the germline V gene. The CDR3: CASSSPMSGRPYQETQYF. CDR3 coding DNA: TGTGCCAGCAGTTCCCCCATGAGCGGGAGACCCTACCAAGAGACCCAGTACTTC.

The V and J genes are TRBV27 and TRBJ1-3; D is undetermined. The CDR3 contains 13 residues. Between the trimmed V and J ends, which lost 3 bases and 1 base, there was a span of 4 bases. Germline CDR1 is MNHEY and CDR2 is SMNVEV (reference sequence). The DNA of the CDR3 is TGTGCCAGCAGTTTTCAGTCTGGAAACACCATATATTTT. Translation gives CASSFQSGNTIYF.

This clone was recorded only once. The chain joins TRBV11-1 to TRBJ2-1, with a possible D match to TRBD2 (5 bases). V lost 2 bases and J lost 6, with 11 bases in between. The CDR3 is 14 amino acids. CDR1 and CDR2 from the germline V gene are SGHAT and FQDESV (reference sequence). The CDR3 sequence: CASSLREFGNEQFF. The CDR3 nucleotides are TGTGCCAGCAGCTTAAGGGAGTTCGGCAATGAGCAGTTCTTC.

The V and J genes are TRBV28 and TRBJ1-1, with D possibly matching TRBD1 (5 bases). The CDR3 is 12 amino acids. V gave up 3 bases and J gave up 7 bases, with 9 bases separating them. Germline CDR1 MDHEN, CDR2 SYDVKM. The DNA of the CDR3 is TGTGCCAGCAGTTTGACAGAACTTGAAGCTTTCTTT. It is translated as CASSLTELEAFF.

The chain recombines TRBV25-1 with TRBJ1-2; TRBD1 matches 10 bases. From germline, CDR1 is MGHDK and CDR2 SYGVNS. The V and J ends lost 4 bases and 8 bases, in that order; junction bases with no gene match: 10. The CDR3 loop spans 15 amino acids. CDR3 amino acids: CASSARDRGFYGYTF. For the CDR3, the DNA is TGTGCCAGCAGTGCCCGGGACAGGGGATTCTACGGCTACACCTTC.

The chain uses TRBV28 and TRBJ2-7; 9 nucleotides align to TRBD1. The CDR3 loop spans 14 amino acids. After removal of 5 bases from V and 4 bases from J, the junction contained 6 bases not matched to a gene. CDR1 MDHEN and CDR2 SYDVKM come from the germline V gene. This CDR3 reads CASSKTGGVYEQYF. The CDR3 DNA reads TGTGCCAGCAGTAAGACAGGGGGTGTTTACGAGCAGTACTTC. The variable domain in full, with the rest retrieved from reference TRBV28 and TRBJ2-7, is DVKVTQSSRYLVKRTGEKVFLECVQDMDHENMFWYRQDPGLGLRLIYFSYDVKMKEKGDIPEGYSVSREKKERFSLILESASTNQTSMYLCASSKTGGVYEQYFGPGTRLTVT.

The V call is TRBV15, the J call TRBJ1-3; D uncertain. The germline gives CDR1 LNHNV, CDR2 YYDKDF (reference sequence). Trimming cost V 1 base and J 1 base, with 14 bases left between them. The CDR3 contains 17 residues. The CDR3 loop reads CATSRGGSTESGNTIYF. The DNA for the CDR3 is TGTGCCACCAGCAGAGGTGGATCGACGGAATCTGGAAACACCATATATTTT.

CDR3 sequence (DNA): TGTGCCAGCAGCCCGGGAGGGACAGCCATAAATTCACCCCTCCACTTT. It codes for CASSPGGTAINSPLHF. The rearrangement joins TRBV5-6 to TRBJ1-6; 7 bases line up with TRBD1. Trimming cost V 4 bases and J 7 bases; bases outside gene matches: 11. The CDR3 has 16 amino acids. CDR1 SGHDT and CDR2 YYEEEE come from the germline V gene. Combining the CDR3 with reference TRBV5-6 and TRBJ1-6 gives the whole variable domain DAGVTQSPTHLIKTRGQQVTLRCSPKSGHDTVSWYQQALGQGPQFIFQYYEEEERQRGNFPDRFSGHQFPNYSSELNVNALLLGDSALYLCASSPGGTAINSPLHFGNGTRLTVT.

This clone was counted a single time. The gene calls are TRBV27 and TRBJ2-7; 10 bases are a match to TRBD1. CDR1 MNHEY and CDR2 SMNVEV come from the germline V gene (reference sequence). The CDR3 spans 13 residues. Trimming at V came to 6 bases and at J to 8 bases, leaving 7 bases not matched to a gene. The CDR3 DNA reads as TGTGCCAGCAGGGACGGACAGGGGGGTAAGCAGTACTTC. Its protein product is CASRDGQGGKQYF.